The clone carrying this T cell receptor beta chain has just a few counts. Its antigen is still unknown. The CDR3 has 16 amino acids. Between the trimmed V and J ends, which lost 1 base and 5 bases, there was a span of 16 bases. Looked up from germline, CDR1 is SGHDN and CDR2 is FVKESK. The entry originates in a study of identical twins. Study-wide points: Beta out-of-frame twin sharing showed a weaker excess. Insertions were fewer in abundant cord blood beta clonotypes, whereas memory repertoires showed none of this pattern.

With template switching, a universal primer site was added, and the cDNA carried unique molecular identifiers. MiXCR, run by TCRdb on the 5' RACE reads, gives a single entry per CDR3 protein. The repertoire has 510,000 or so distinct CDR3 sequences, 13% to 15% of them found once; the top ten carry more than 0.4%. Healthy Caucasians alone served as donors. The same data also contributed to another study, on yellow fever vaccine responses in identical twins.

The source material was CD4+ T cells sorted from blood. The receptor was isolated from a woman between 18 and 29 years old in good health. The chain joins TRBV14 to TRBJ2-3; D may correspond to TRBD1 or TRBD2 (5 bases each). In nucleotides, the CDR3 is TGTGCCAGCAGCCAAGCCGTGTGGGGCGAGGGAGATACGCAGTATTTT. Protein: CASSQAVWGEGDTQYF.